These 20 T cell receptor beta chains were all obtained from the same sample, sequenced in a study of T cell changes during pregnancy in multiple sclerosis. Using immunoSEQ multiplex PCR, the repertoire was profiled, and TCRdb retains in-frame clones only, with some absent. The repertoire includes 20,000 to 30,000 clones, 85% to 90% of them detected once, and more than 0.85% sits in the top ten. Sequences were derived from CD4+ T cells from peripheral blood mononuclear cells, sampled in the second trimester of pregnancy. These TCRs come from a female donor in good health, enrolled as a control in a pregnancy study.

The genes are TRBV5-5 and TRBJ2-2; 8 positions agree with TRBD1. Germline CDR1 SGHKS, CDR2 YYEKEE (reference sequence). The ends lost 1 base at V and 3 bases at J; junction bases unmatched: 2. There are 15 residues in the CDR3. The CDR3 region has the DNA TGTGCCAGCAGCTTGTCGACAGGGGACACCGGGGAGCTGTTTTTT. Translation gives CASSLSTGDTGELFF.

V and J are TRBV29-1 and TRBJ1-2; D is ambiguous. Trimming took off 2 bases at V and 4 bases at J, with 8 bases between the two ends. Germline CDR1 is SQVTM and CDR2 is ANQGSEA. The CDR3 spans 12 residues. The CDR3 is CSVEPSGYGYTF. The CDR3 region has the DNA TGCAGCGTTGAACCCAGCGGCTATGGCTACACCTTC.

The V and J genes are TRBV9 and TRBJ1-2; 9 bases agree with TRBD1. The trim removed 4 bases at V and 3 bases at J, leaving 7 bases unmatched. This CDR3 comprises 15 residues. CDR1 SGDLS and CDR2 YYNGEE come from the germline V gene. The CDR3 bases are TGTGCCAGCAGCCTAATACGGACAGGGGACTATGGCTACACCTTC. This sequence encodes CASSLIRTGDYGYTF.

The chain has TRBV4-3 and TRBJ2-5; the D gene is possibly TRBD1 (5 bases). V was shortened by 0 bases and J by 3 bases, with 11 bases between the two germline ends. The CDR3 covers 15 residues. Germline loops: CDR1 LGHNA, CDR2 YSLEER. The CDR3 DNA reads TGCGCCAGCAGCCAAGACGTCGGCAGGGAAGAGACCCAGTACTTC. Translating gives CASSQDVGREETQYF.

This clone showed up just a few times. The J gene is TRBJ2-7, the V gene TRBV19; TRBD2 matches 8 bases. The CDR3 is 16 amino acids. Trimming took 7 bases from V and 0 from J; bases not matched to a gene: 11. Germline V lookup: CDR1 LNHDA, CDR2 SQIVND (reference sequence). CDR3 DNA: TGTGCCAGTATAGAGGGGGGCGGGAGGCACTCCTACGAGCAGTACTTC. This gives the protein CASIEGGGRHSYEQYF.

J is TRBJ1-3 and V is TRBV7-9, with D possibly being TRBD1 (6 bases). Germline values: CDR1 SEHNR, CDR2 FQNEAQ (reference sequence). This CDR3 region has 17 residues. V was cut by 2 bases and J by 0 bases, with 14 bases left in between. The CDR3 DNA follows: TGTGCCAGCAGCTTACTCCCGGGGGGCAGCTCTGGAAACACCATATATTTT. This sequence encodes CASSLLPGGSSGNTIYF.

The V call is TRBV7-2, the J call TRBJ2-7; TRBD2 is a possible D gene (6 bases). CDR1 is SGHTA, CDR2 FQGNSA, per germline. CDR3 size: 13 residues. V lost 2 bases and J lost 6, with 11 bases in between. CDR3 amino acids: CASSLQLAGEQYF. The CDR3 DNA reads as TGTGCCAGCAGCTTACAACTAGCAGGCGAGCAGTACTTC.

This chain joins TRBV9 and TRBJ2-1, with 10 bases matching TRBD2. J lost 16 bases, V lost 0 bases, and 13 bases had no gene match. The CDR3 spans 15 residues. CDR1 SGDLS and CDR2 YYNGEE come from the germline V gene. CDR3 region: CASSVAQHAAGGLFF. The CDR3 DNA is TGTGCCAGCAGCGTAGCTCAGCATGCAGCGGGGGGGCTATTCTTC.

V is TRBV15 and J is TRBJ2-3; 7 bases align to TRBD1. The CDR3 extends over 16 amino acids. Trimming took 2 bases from V and 1 from J; bases not matched to a gene: 6. Germline CDR1 LNHNV, CDR2 YYDKDF (reference sequence). The CDR3 coding sequence is TGTGCCACCAGCAGAAGAGACAGGGTCGGCACAGATACGCAGTATTTT. Its translation: CATSRRDRVGTDTQYF.

The chain has TRBV19 and TRBJ2-1; 10 bases line up with TRBD2. CDR3 length: 16 residues. Germline CDR1 is LNHDA and CDR2 is SQIVND (reference sequence). The trim removed 9 bases at V and 6 bases at J, leaving 14 bases unmatched. The CDR3 reads CASPRRRVAGGNEQFF. Written as DNA, the CDR3 is TGTGCCAGCCCCCGTAGGAGAGTAGCGGGAGGCAATGAGCAGTTCTTC.

The chain employs TRBV27 and TRBJ2-3, with 9 positions matching TRBD2. The V gene end was trimmed by 3 bases and the J gene end by 8 bases; junction bases not matched to a gene: 3. Germline V gene data show CDR1 as MNHEY and CDR2 as SMNVEV (reference sequence). The length of the CDR3 is 13 residues. CDR3 region: CASSFQTSGTQYF. Here the CDR3 DNA reads TGTGCCAGCAGTTTTCAGACTAGCGGTACGCAGTATTTT.

V gene TRBV28 combines with J gene TRBJ2-5, with TRBD2 matching 7 bases. V was pared by 5 bases and J by 1 base, with 10 bases of the junction left unmatched. Germline V gene sequence: CDR1 MDHEN, CDR2 SYDVKM. The CDR3 is made up of 16 amino acids. CDR3 in amino acids: CASSIGLAVFQETQYF. In DNA, the CDR3 is TGTGCCAGCAGTATAGGCCTAGCGGTATTCCAAGAGACCCAGTACTTC.

The chain is built from TRBV11-2 and TRBJ1-2; D not resolved. Per the germline V gene, CDR1 is SGHAT and CDR2 is FQNNGV. Trimming left V 0 bases short and J 2 bases short, with 13 bases between. The CDR3 loop spans 16 amino acids. The CDR3 region has the DNA TGTGCCAGCAGCTTAGATTTTCGAGGCGCGAACTATGGCTACACCTTC. Translating gives CASSLDFRGANYGYTF.

The chain employs TRBV4-2 and TRBJ2-1; no definite D call. In germline, CDR1 is LGHNA, CDR2 YNFKEQ. The CDR3 is made up of 13 amino acids. Deletions cut 0 bases from V and 9 bases from J, with 9 bases between. CDR3 sequence (DNA): TGTGCCAGCAGCCAAGATTCATGGGCTGAGCAGTTCTTC. It encodes CASSQDSWAEQFF.

CDR3 bases: TGTGCCAGCAGCTCCCAACAGCAGGGTCCTAACACTGAAGCTTTCTTT. Amino acids: CASSSQQQGPNTEAFF. V and J are TRBV7-9 and TRBJ1-1, with a weak D call TRBD1 (5 bases). The CDR3 is 16 residues long. Trimming pared 4 bases from V and 2 bases from J, leaving 17 bases between. Germline V CDR1 and CDR2: SEHNR, FQNEAQ (reference sequence).

This clone was found once. This chain links TRBV2 with TRBJ2-5; TRBD2 aligns across 11 bases. With 2 bases clipped from V and 3 bases from J, the junction kept 8 bases outside the gene matches. This CDR3 has 17 residues. The V gene's germline CDR1 is SNHLY and CDR2 FYNNEI. CDR3 nucleotide sequence: TGTGCCAGCAGTGAAAGGCGGGAACTAGCGGGAGAAGAGACCCAGTACTTC. Its translation is CASSERRELAGEETQYF.

The chain is built from TRBV5-1 and TRBJ2-7, with TRBD2 matching over 10 bases. V lost 4 bases to trimming and J lost 7 bases; unmatched junction nucleotides: 8. This CDR3 region has 14 residues. The germline gives CDR1 SGHRS, CDR2 YFSETQ. CDR3 coding DNA: TGCGCCAGCAGCCCGGTTAGTAGCGGGGGGGAGCAGTACTTC. This sequence encodes CASSPVSSGGEQYF.

The CDR3 coding sequence is TGTGCCAGCAGCGTAGCCCAGCGGCCGTACAATGAGCAGTTCTTC. Residues: CASSVAQRPYNEQFF. The chain is built from TRBV9 and TRBJ2-1; a possible D gene is TRBD2 (5 bases). The CDR3 contains 15 residues. Trimming pared 0 bases from V and 4 bases from J, leaving 11 bases between. In germline, CDR1 is SGDLS, CDR2 YYNGEE.

The chain uses TRBV6-1 and TRBJ2-1; 14 bases fit TRBD2. The CDR3 has 19 amino acids. The ends lost 1 base at V and 2 bases at J; junction bases unmatched: 7. Germline CDR1 is MNHNS and CDR2 is SASEGT. The DNA of the CDR3 is TGTGCCAGCAGTGAAGGGACTAGCGGGAGGTTAGGGGCCTACAATGAGCAGTTCTTC. Protein: CASSEGTSGRLGAYNEQFF.

This sequence joins TRBV7-8 and TRBJ2-1; unclear D gene. This CDR3 contains 12 residues. V lost 1 base and J 9 bases, leaving 7 bases between the germline ends. Looked up from germline, CDR1 is SGHVS and CDR2 is FQNEAQ. The CDR3: CASSLVRSEQFF. Written as DNA, the CDR3 is TGTGCCAGCAGCTTAGTCCGTAGTGAGCAGTTCTTC.